Following are 12 T cell receptor beta chains from one sample sequenced in a study of shared clonotypes between healthy human individuals. Clones were sequenced by immunoSEQ multiplex PCR, and TCRdb holds only the in-frame ones, with some missing. The sample includes more than 2 million clones, around 93% of them seen just once. As defined, naive CD8 cells were CD45RO-negative and positively selected for CCR7, with terminally differentiated effector memory CD45RA+ cells excluded. Sequenced sample: naive CD8+ T cells from PBMCs. The receptors were sampled from a man between 18 and 29 years old in good health. Some clones in this sample may be carry-over from other donors' samples.

In this sample, this clone turned up a few times. V usage is TRBV7-9 and J usage is TRBJ1-1; 8 positions agree with TRBD1. V was clipped by 2 bases and J by 3 bases; unmatched bases: 8. Germline loops: CDR1 SEHNR, CDR2 FQNEAQ (reference sequence). The CDR3 contains 16 residues. CDR3 loop: CASSLPPSDRDTEAFF. The CDR3 nucleotides read TGTGCCAGCAGCTTACCCCCGTCGGACAGGGACACTGAAGCTTTCTTT.

As to this clone: This CDR3 is also generated by other DNA sequences in the sample. The genes are TRBV19 and TRBJ2-7, with 10 bases aligning to TRBD2. The length of the CDR3 is 12 residues. Germline assignment: CDR1 LNHDA and CDR2 SQIVND (reference sequence). With 8 bases clipped from V and 3 bases from J, the junction kept 1 base outside the gene matches. The CDR3 reads CASSSGSYEQYF. The CDR3 nucleotides are TGTGCCAGTTCTAGCGGGAGCTACGAGCAGTACTTC.

Concerning this clone itself: Additional DNA sequences in this sample encode the identical CDR3. This sequence joins TRBV9 and TRBJ2-1; the D call may be TRBD1 or TRBD2 (5 bases each). The CDR3 contains 12 residues. Trimming stripped 3 bases from V and 7 bases from J, with 8 bases between. In germline, CDR1 is SGDLS, CDR2 YYNGEE. CDR3: CASSGDRNEQFF. The CDR3, as DNA: TGTGCCAGCAGCGGGGACCGTAATGAGCAGTTCTTC. Full variable domain (missing parts from reference TRBV9 and TRBJ2-1): DSGVTQTPKHLITATGQRVTLRCSPRSGDLSVYWYQQSLDQGLQFLIQYYNGEERAKGNILERFSAQQFPDLHSELNLSSLELGDSALYFCASSGDRNEQFFGPGTRLTVL.

This clone was seen just once. The chain recombines TRBV7-9 with TRBJ1-1; no reliable D call. The CDR3 is 14 amino acids. Germline CDR1 and CDR2: SEHNR and FQNEAQ (reference sequence). V was shortened by 5 bases and J by 2 bases, with 12 bases between the two germline ends. CDR3 bases: TGTGCCAGCAGCCCAGTTCAGTTAAACACTGAAGCTTTCTTT. The encoded protein is CASSPVQLNTEAFF.

In this sample, this clone turned up once. This chain connects TRBV5-6 to TRBJ2-1; 9 positions agree with TRBD1. Trimming at V came to 0 bases and at J to 2 bases, leaving 0 bases not matched to a gene. The CDR3 totals 15 residues. CDR1 and CDR2 (germline): SGHDT, YYEEEE. For the CDR3, the DNA is TGTGCCAGCAGCTTGGGGGACAGGGCCTACAATGAGCAGTTCTTC. This gives the protein CASSLGDRAYNEQFF. The whole variable domain, filled in from reference TRBV5-6 and TRBJ2-1, reads DAGVTQSPTHLIKTRGQQVTLRCSPKSGHDTVSWYQQALGQGPQFIFQYYEEEERQRGNFPDRFSGHQFPNYSSELNVNALLLGDSALYLCASSLGDRAYNEQFFGPGTRLTVL.

The chain has TRBV28 and TRBJ1-1; TRBD1 aligns across 11 bases. Losses at the gene ends were 6 bases for V and 5 bases for J; bases not matched to a gene: 5. Germline loops: CDR1 MDHEN, CDR2 SYDVKM. This CDR3 is built from 14 residues. CDR3 region: CASSRTGGLTEAFF. In DNA form, the CDR3 reads TGTGCCAGCAGCCGGACAGGGGGCTTAACTGAAGCTTTCTTT.

The chain combines TRBV18 with TRBJ2-3; D ambiguous. Germline CDR1 reads KGHSH; CDR2 reads LQKENI. V was trimmed by 6 bases and J by 5 bases, leaving 18 bases between them. The CDR3 loop spans 15 amino acids. The CDR3 DNA reads as TGTGCCAGCTCCGCCACTTTTGAGGAGCAAGATACGCAGTATTTT. Protein sequence: CASSATFEEQDTQYF.

V is TRBV30 and J is TRBJ2-7, with unresolved D. There are 13 residues in the CDR3. In germline, CDR1 is GTSNPN, CDR2 SVGIG (reference sequence). Between the trimmed V and J ends, which lost 0 bases and 6 bases, there was a span of 12 bases. In nucleotides, the CDR3 is TGTGCCTGGAGTGTACACCCTCGGGCCGAGCAGTACTTC. This codes for CAWSVHPRAEQYF.

The chain is built from TRBV2 and TRBJ2-1; tentatively, D is TRBD2 (5 bases). The CDR3 consists of 15 residues. Germline assignment: CDR1 SNHLY and CDR2 FYNNEI. The V end was cut by 5 bases, the J end by 5 bases, with 16 bases between. As DNA, the CDR3 is TGTGCCAGCAGTCGGACTTTAGCCCCCAACAATGAGCAGTTCTTC. The encoded protein is CASSRTLAPNNEQFF.

This chain uses TRBV7-9 with TRBJ1-2; unclear D gene. Germline V gives CDR1 SEHNR, CDR2 FQNEAQ (reference sequence). Trimming shortened V by 5 bases and J by 6 bases, and 10 bases separated the two germline ends. The CDR3 extends over 12 amino acids. This CDR3 is CASSLHKNGYTF. CDR3 bases: TGTGCCAGCAGCCTTCACAAGAATGGCTACACCTTC.

This clone showed up just once. One end of the junction does not line up with germline, which may come from a read error. V is TRBV7-9 and J is TRBJ1-1, with D possibly being TRBD1 (6 bases). The CDR3 is 12 amino acids. Germline V gene data show CDR1 as SEHNR and CDR2 as FQNEAQ (reference sequence). CDR3 nucleotide sequence: TGTGCCAGCAGTCAAGGGGGGGCTGATGCTTTCTTT. Amino acid sequence: CASSQGGADAFF.

This chain connects TRBV29-1 to TRBJ2-3; D gene unclear. V was trimmed by 4 bases and J by 0 bases, leaving 11 bases between them. The CDR3 runs 14 residues. The germline V gene encodes CDR1 SQVTM and CDR2 ANQGSEA. CDR3 protein: CSVGVYLSTDTQYF. In DNA form, the CDR3 reads TGCAGCGTTGGGGTCTATCTCAGCACAGATACGCAGTATTTT.